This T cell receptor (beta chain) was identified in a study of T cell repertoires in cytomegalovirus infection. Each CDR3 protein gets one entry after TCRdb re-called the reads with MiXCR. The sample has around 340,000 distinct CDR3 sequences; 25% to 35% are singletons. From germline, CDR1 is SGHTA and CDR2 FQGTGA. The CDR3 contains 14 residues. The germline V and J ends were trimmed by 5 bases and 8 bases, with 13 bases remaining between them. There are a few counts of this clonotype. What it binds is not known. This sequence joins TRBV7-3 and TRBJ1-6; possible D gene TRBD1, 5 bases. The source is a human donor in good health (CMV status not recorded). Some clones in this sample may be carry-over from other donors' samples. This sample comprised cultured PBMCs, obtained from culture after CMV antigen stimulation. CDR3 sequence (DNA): TGTGCCAGCAGCCCGGCAGCGGGGGATTCACCCCTCCACTTT. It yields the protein CASSPAAGDSPLHF. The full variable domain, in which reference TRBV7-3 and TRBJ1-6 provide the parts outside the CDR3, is GAGVSQTPSNKVTEKGKYVELRCDPISGHTALYWYRQSLGQGPEFLIYFQGTGAADDSGLPNDRFFAVRPEGSVSTLKIQRTERGDSAVYLCASSPAAGDSPLHFGNGTRLTVT.